This T cell receptor beta chain was identified in a study of T cells in pancreatic ductal adenocarcinoma. The junction had 4 bases not matched to a gene; V was cut back by 3 bases and J by 0 bases. The CDR3 has 15 amino acids. Germline-derived CDR1 and CDR2 are SGHRS and YFSETQ. About this clone: Its antigen remains unknown.

Clones were read by immunoSEQ multiplex PCR, and TCRdb kept only the in-frame ones, dropping some. Here the sample spans over 100,000 clones, about 95% being singletons. Selected pancreatic ductal adenocarcinoma patients had undergone surgery without neoadjuvant therapy. Study-wide findings and caveats: Tumor and blood clonality did not differ significantly, about 0.11 versus 0.078. Comparisons of tumor and blood clonality may show falsely lower tumor diversity. Compared with tumor, blood showed more total productive templates and approximately 8-fold more clonotypes. The resected cohort was biased toward the minority with early-stage disease.

This TCR was sampled from a human donor with pancreatic ductal adenocarcinoma. The specimen was PBMCs. The chain employs TRBV5-1 and TRBJ2-5; 8 bases map to TRBD1. The CDR3 DNA reads as TGCGCCAGCAGCTCCCGACAGGGGAACCAAGAGACCCAGTACTTC. Residues: CASSSRQGNQETQYF.